This T cell receptor (beta chain) came from a study of blood T cells in healthy people across ages. Overall study results and limits: Naive CD4+ cells and diversity were both higher in long-lived donors than in aged donors. TCR beta diversity, measured per million T cells, fell in a roughly linear way with age.

The second PCR ran roughly 7 to 12 cycles with a sample-barcoded 5' primer and J-beta primers. A 12-random-nucleotide template-switch adaptor tagged each cDNA molecule. Per sample, CDR3-containing paired-end reads numbered at least 2.5 million. One entry per CDR3 protein, called by TCRdb with MiXCR from the 5' RACE reads. The sample has some 1.4 million distinct CDR3 sequences; around 39% are singletons. This clonotype occurred a few times. The antigen is not known. The clonotype originates from a woman under 30 in good health. The material sequenced was blood.

The CDR3 coding sequence is TGTGCCAGCAGGCCGTGGGGGGCGGATACGCAGTATTTT. As protein: CASRPWGADTQYF. The chain combines TRBV12-3 or TRBV12-4 with TRBJ2-3; D tentatively fits TRBD1 or TRBD2 (6 bases each). Trimming shortened V by 6 bases and J by 6 bases, and 13 bases separated the two germline ends. CDR3 length: 13 residues.